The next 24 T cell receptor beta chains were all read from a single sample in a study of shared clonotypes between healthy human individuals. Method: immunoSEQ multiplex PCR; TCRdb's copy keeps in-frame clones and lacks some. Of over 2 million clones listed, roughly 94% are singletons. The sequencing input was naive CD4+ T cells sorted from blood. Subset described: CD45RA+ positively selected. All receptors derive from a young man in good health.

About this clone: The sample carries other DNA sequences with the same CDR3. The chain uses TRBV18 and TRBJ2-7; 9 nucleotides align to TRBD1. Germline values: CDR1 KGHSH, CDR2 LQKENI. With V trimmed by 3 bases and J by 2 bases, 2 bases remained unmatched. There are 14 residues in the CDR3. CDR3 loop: CASSPRQGAYEQYF. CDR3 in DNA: TGTGCCAGCTCACCGCGACAGGGGGCCTACGAGCAGTACTTC.

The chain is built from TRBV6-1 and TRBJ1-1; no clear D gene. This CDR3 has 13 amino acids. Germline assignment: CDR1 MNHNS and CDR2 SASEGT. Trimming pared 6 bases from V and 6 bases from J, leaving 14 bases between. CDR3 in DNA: TGTGCCAGCAGGGAAATTTTAGTCTCTGAAGCTTTCTTT. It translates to CASREILVSEAFF.

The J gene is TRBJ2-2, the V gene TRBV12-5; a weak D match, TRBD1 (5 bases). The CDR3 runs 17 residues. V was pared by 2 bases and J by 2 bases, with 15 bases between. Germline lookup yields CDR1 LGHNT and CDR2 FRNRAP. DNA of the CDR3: TGTGCTAGTGGTTTGAACTTCGCAGGGTTCAACACCGGGGAGCTGTTTTTT. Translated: CASGLNFAGFNTGELFF.

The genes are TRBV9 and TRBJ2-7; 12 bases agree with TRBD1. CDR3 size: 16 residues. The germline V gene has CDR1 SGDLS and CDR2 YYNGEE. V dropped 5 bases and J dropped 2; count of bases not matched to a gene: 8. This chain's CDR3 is CASSPPGQGATYEQYF. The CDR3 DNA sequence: TGTGCCAGCAGTCCCCCGGGACAGGGGGCTACCTACGAGCAGTACTTC.

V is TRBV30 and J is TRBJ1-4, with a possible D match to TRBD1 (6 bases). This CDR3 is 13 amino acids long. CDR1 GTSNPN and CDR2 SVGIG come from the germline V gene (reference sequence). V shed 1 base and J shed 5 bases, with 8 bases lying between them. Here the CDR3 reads CAWSEQGNEKLFF. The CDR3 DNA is TGTGCCTGGAGTGAACAGGGCAATGAAAAACTGTTTTTT.

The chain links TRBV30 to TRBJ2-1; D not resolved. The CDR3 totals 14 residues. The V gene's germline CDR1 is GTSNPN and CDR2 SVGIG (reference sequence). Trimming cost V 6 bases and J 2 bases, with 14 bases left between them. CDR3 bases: TGTGCCTGTAAAACCCACGTGACCTACAATGAGCAGTTCTTC. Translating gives CACKTHVTYNEQFF.

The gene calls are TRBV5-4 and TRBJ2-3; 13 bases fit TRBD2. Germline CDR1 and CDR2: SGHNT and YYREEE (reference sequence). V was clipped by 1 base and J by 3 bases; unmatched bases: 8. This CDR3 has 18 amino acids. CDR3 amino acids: CASSLRLAGGLGTDTQYF. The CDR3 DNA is TGTGCCAGCAGCTTGAGACTAGCGGGGGGACTTGGGACAGATACGCAGTATTTT.

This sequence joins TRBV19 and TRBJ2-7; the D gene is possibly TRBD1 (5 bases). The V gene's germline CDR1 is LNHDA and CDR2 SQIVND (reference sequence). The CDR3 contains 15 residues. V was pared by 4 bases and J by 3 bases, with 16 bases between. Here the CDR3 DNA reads TGTGCCAGTAGTACCCGGAGTGGTCAGGGCTACGAGCAGTACTTC. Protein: CASSTRSGQGYEQYF.

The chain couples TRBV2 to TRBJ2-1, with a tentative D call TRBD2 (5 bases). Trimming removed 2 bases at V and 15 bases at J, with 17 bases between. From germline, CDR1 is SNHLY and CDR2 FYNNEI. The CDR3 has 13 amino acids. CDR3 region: CASSEMTFDGMFF. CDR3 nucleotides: TGTGCCAGCAGTGAAATGACCTTTGACGGGATGTTCTTC.

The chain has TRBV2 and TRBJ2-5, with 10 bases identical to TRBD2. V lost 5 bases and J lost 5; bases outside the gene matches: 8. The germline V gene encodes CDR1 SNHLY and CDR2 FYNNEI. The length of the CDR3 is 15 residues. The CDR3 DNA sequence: TGTGCCAGCAGTAGCGGGGGGGCTTGGGATGAGACCCAGTACTTC. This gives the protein CASSSGGAWDETQYF.

In DNA, the CDR3 is TGTGCCATCTCGGACCCGGCGTCCCAGCCCCAGCATTTT. Its translation: CAISDPASQPQHF. The chain carries TRBV10-3 and TRBJ1-5, with D uncertain. Trimming removed 8 bases from V and 7 bases from J, with 15 bases in between. The CDR3 has 13 amino acids. Germline values: CDR1 ENHRY, CDR2 SYGVKD.

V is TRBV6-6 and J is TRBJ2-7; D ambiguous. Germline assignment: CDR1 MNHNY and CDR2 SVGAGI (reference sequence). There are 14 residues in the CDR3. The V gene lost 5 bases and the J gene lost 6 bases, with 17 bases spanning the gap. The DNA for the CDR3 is TGTGCCAGCAGTAAAGGTCTGGGGATCCGCGAGCAGTACTTC. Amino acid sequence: CASSKGLGIREQYF.

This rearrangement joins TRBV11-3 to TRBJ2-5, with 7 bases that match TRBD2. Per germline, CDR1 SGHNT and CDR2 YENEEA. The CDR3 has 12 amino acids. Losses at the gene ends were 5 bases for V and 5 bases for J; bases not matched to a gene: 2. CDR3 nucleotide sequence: TGTGCCAGCAGCCGGGGGGTGGAGACCCAGTACTTC. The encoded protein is CASSRGVETQYF.

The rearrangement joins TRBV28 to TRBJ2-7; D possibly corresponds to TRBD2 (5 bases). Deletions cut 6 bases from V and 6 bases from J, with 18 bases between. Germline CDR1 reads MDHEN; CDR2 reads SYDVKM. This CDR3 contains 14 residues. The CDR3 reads CASSFFRGLIEQYF. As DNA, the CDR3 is TGTGCCAGCAGCTTTTTTCGGGGTCTCATCGAGCAGTACTTC. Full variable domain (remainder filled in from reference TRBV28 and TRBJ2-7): DVKVTQSSRYLVKRTGEKVFLECVQDMDHENMFWYRQDPGLGLRLIYFSYDVKMKEKGDIPEGYSVSREKKERFSLILESASTNQTSMYLCASSFFRGLIEQYFGPGTRLTVT.

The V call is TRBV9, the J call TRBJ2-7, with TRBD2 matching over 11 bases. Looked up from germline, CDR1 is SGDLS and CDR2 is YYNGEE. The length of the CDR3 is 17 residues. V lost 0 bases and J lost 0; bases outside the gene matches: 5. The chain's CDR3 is CASSVGTSGSSSYEQYF. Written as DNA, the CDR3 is TGTGCCAGCAGCGTAGGCACTAGCGGGAGTTCCTCCTACGAGCAGTACTTC.

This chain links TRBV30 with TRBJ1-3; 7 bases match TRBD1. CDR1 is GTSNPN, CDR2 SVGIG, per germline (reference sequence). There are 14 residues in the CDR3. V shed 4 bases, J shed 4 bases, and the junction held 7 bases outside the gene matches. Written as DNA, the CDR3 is TGTGCCTGGACCCCAGGGGGTCAAGGAAACACCATATATTTT. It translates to CAWTPGGQGNTIYF.

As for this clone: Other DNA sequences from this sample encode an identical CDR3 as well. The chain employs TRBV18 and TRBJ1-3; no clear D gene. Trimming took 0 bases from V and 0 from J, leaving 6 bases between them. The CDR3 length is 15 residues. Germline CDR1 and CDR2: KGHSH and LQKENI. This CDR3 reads CASSPPAVSGNTIYF. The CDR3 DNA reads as TGTGCCAGCTCACCACCGGCGGTCTCTGGAAACACCATATATTTT. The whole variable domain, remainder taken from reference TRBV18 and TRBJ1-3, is NAGVMQNPRHLVRRRGQEARLRCSPMKGHSHVYWYRQLPEEGLKFMVYLQKENIIDESGMPKERFSAEFPKEGPSILRIQQVVRGDSAAYFCASSPPAVSGNTIYFGEGSWLTVV.

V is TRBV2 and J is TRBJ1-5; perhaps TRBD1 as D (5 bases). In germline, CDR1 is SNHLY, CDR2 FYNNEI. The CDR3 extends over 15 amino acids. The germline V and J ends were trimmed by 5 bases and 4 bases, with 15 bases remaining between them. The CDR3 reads CASSITGTGNQPQHF. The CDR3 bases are TGTGCCAGCAGTATAACCGGGACTGGGAATCAGCCCCAGCATTTT.

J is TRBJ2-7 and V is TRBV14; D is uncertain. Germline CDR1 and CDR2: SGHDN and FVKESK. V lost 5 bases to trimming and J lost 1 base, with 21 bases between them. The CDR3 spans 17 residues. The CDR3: CASSKSFTGPGSYEQYF. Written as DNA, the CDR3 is TGTGCCAGCAGCAAGAGTTTTACCGGGCCCGGGTCCTACGAGCAGTACTTC.

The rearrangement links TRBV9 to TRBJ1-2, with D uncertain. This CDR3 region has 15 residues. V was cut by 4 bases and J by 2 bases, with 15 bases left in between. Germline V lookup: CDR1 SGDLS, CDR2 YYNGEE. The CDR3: CASSFPRPGNYGYTF. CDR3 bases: TGTGCCAGCAGCTTTCCTCGACCTGGAAACTATGGCTACACCTTC.

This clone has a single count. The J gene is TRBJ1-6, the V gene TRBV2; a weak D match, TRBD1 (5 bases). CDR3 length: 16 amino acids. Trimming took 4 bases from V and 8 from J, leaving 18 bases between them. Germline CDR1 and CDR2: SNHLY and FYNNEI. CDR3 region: CASSAQGPQVDSPLHF. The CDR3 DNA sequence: TGTGCCAGCAGTGCGCAGGGACCCCAAGTCGATTCACCCCTCCACTTT.

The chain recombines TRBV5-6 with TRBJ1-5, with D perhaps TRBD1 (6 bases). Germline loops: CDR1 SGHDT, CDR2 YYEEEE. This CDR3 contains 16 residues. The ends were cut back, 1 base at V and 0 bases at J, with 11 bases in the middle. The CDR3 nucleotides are TGTGCCAGCAGCTTGACAGGGCGGTATAGCAATCAGCCCCAGCATTTT. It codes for CASSLTGRYSNQPQHF.

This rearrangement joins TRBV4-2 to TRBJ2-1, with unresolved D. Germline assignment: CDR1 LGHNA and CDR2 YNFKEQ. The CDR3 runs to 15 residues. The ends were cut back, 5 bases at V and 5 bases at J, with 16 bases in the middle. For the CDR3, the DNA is TGTGCCAGCAGCGAGAGCCAGGCGGTAGACAATGAGCAGTTCTTC. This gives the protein CASSESQAVDNEQFF.

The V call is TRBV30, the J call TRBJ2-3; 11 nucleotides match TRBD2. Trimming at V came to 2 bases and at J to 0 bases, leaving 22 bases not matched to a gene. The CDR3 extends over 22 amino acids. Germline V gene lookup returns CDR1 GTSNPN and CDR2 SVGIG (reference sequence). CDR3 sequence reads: CAWSQTSGKDIPTPSSTDTQYF. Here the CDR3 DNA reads TGTGCCTGGAGTCAGACTAGCGGGAAGGACATACCCACGCCTTCCAGCACAGATACGCAGTATTTT.